This paragraph reports one T cell receptor (beta chain). Its antigen is undetermined. The CD4+ fraction was divided into a CD45RA+ naive subset and a CD45RA-negative memory subset. Original processing notes: As immunoSEQ supplied junction-only sequences (without quality scores), filtering differed. This table comes from immunoSEQ multiplex PCR, and its TCRdb copy is limited to in-frame clones, with some not included. That table gives V, J and clone size, and the DNA gave D and trimming. Of around 720,000 clones listed, around 78% are singletons. The CDR3 extends over 14 amino acids. V lost 6 bases to trimming and J lost 2 bases; unmatched junction nucleotides: 5. CDR1 and CDR2 (germline): MDHEN, SYDVKM. This specimen comes from a study of shared clonotypes between healthy human individuals. Whole-study findings and limits: Naive CD4 clonotype sharing across several donors was approximately 5%. Among non-shared clonotypes, generation probabilities were lower than among those shared by all four donors.

The chain has TRBV28 and TRBJ2-7, with 9 bases aligning to TRBD1. This clonotype originated in a young woman in good health. The specimen sequenced was memory CD4+ T cells sorted from blood. Subset given: CD45RA-negative fraction. CDR3 region: CASSTGGITYEQYF. The CDR3 nucleotides are TGTGCCAGCAGCACAGGGGGCATCACCTACGAGCAGTACTTC.